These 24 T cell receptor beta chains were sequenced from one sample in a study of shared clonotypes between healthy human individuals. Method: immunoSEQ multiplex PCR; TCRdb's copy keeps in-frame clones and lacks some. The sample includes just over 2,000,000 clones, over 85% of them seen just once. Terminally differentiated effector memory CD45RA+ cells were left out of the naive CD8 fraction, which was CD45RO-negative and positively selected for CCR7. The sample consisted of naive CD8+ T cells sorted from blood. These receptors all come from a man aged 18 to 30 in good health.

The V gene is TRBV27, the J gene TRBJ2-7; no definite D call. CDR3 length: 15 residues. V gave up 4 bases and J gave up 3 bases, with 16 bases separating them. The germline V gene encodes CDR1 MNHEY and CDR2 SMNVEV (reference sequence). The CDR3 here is CASSSGGLNFYEQYF. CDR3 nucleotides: TGTGCCAGCAGTTCAGGCGGCCTTAACTTCTACGAGCAGTACTTC.

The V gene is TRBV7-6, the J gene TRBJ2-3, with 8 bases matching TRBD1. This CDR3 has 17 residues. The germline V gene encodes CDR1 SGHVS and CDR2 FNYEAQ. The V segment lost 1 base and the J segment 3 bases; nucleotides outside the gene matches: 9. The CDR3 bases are TGTGCCAGCAGCTTAGGGTCCGGACAGGGACCTACAGATACGCAGTATTTT. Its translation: CASSLGSGQGPTDTQYF.

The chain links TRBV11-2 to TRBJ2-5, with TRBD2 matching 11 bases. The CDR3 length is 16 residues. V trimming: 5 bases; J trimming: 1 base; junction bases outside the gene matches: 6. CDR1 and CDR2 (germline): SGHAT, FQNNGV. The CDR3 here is CASSPGLAVFQETQYF. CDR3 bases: TGTGCCAGCAGCCCGGGACTAGCGGTATTCCAAGAGACCCAGTACTTC.

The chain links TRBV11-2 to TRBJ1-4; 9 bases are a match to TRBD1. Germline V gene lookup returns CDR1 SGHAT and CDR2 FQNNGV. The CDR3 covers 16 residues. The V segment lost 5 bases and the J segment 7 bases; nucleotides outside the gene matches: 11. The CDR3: CASSTKSGTGFEKLFF. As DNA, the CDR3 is TGTGCCAGCAGCACAAAGTCCGGGACAGGGTTTGAAAAACTGTTTTTT. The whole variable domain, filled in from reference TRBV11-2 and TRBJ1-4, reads EAGVAQSPRYKIIEKRQSVAFWCNPISGHATLYWYQQILGQGPKLLIQFQNNGVVDDSQLPKDRFSAERLKGVDSTLKIQPAKLEDSAVYLCASSTKSGTGFEKLFFGSGTQLSVL.

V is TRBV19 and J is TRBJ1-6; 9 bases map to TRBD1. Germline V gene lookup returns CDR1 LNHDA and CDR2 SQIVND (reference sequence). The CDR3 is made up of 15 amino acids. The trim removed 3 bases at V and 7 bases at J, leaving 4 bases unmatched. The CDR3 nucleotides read TGTGCCAGTAGTATCTGGGACAGGGACAATTCACCCCTCCACTTT. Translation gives CASSIWDRDNSPLHF. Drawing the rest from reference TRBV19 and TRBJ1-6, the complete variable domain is DGGITQSPKYLFRKEGQNVTLSCEQNLNHDAMYWYRQDPGQGLRLIYYSQIVNDFQKGDIAEGYSVSREKKESFPLTVTSAQKNPTAFYLCASSIWDRDNSPLHFGNGTRLTVT.

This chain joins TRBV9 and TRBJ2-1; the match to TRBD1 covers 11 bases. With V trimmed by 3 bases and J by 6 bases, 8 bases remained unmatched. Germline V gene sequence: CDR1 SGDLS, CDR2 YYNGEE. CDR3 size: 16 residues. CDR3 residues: CASSDSGTGGANEQFF. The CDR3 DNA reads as TGTGCCAGCAGCGACTCCGGGACAGGGGGTGCCAATGAGCAGTTCTTC.

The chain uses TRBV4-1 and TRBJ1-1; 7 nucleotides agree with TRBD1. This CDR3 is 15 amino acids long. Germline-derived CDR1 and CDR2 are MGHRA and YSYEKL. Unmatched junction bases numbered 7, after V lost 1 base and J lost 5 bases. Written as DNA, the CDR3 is TGCGCCAGCAGCCAAGTAGGGACAGAAGGGACTGAAGCTTTCTTT. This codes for CASSQVGTEGTEAFF.

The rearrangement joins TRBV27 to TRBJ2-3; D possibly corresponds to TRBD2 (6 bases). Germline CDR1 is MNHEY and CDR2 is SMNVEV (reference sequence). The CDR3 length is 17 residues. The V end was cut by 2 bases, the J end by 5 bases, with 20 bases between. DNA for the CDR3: TGTGCCAGCAGTTTACTAGGGGTGGCGGGGCAGGGAGATACGCAGTATTTT. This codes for CASSLLGVAGQGDTQYF.

DNA for the CDR3: TGTGCCAGCAGCTTAGCCGGGGGAGAGACCCAGTACTTC. Protein product: CASSLAGGETQYF. V is TRBV11-1 and J is TRBJ2-5; perhaps TRBD2 as D (6 bases). Trimming removed 0 bases at V and 4 bases at J, with 6 bases between. Per the germline V gene, CDR1 is SGHAT and CDR2 is FQDESV (reference sequence). The CDR3 length is 13 residues.

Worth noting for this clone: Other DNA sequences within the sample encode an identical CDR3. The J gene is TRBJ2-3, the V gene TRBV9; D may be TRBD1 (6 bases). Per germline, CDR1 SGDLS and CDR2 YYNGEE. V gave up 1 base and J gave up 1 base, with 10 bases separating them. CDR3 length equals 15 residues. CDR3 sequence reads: CASSVPTGGTDTQYF. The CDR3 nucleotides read TGTGCCAGCAGCGTACCGACAGGCGGCACAGATACGCAGTATTTT. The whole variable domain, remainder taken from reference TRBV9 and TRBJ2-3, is DSGVTQTPKHLITATGQRVTLRCSPRSGDLSVYWYQQSLDQGLQFLIQYYNGEERAKGNILERFSAQQFPDLHSELNLSSLELGDSALYFCASSVPTGGTDTQYFGPGTRLTVL.

The CDR3 DNA follows: TGTGCCAGCAGTTTATCGAGGGAGGGAGTAGGCTACACCTTC. This codes for CASSLSREGVGYTF. The V and J genes are TRBV27 and TRBJ1-2, with D hard to call. This CDR3 comprises 14 residues. Trimming pared 0 bases from V and 8 bases from J, leaving 13 bases between. Germline V gene lookup returns CDR1 MNHEY and CDR2 SMNVEV (reference sequence).

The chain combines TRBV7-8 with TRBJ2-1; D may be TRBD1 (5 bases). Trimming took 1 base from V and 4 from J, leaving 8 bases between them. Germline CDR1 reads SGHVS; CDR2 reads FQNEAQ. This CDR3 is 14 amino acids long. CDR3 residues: CASSLGTIYNEQFF. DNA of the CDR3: TGTGCCAGCAGCTTAGGGACAATTTACAATGAGCAGTTCTTC.

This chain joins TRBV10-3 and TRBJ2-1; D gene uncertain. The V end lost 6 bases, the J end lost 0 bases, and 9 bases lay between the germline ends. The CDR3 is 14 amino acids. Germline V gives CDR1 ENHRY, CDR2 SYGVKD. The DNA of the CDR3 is TGTGCCATCAGCGGATTACGCTCCTACAATGAGCAGTTCTTC. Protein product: CAISGLRSYNEQFF.

CDR3 DNA sequence: TGCGCAACTAGCGGGGGACTACAAGAGACCCAGTACTTC. This encodes CATSGGLQETQYF. The chain couples TRBV10-2 to TRBJ2-5; 11 positions match TRBD2. Germline V gives CDR1 WSHSY, CDR2 SAAADI. CDR3 length: 13 amino acids.

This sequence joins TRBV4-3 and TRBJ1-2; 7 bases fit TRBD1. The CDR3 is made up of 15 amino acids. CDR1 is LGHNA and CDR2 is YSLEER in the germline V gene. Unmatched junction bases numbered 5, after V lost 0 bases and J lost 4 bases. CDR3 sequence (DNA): TGCGCCAGCAGCCAAGATTTGACAGGGATCTATGGCTACACCTTC. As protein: CASSQDLTGIYGYTF.

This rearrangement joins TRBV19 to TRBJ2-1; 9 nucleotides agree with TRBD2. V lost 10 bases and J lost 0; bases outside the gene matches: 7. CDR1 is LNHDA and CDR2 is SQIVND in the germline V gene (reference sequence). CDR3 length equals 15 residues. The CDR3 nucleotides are TGTGCCACTATGATACTAGCGGGCTCCTACAATGAGCAGTTCTTC. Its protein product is CATMILAGSYNEQFF.

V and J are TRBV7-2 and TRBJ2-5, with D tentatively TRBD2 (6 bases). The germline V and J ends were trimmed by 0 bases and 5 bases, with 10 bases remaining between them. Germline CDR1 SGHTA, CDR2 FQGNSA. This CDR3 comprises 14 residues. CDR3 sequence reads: CASSLAPGGETQYF. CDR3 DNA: TGTGCCAGCAGCTTAGCGCCCGGGGGTGAGACCCAGTACTTC.

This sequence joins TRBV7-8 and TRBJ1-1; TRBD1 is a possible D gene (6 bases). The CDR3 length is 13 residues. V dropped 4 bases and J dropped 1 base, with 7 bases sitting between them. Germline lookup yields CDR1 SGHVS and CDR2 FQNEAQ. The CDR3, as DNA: TGTGCCAGCAGCTGGGACAAGAACACTGAAGCTTTCTTT. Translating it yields CASSWDKNTEAFF.

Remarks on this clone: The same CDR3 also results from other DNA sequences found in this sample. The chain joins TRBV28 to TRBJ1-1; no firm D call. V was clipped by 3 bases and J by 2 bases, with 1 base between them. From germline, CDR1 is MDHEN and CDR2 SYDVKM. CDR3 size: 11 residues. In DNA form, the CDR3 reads TGTGCCAGCAGTTTTAACACTGAAGCTTTCTTT. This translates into CASSFNTEAFF.

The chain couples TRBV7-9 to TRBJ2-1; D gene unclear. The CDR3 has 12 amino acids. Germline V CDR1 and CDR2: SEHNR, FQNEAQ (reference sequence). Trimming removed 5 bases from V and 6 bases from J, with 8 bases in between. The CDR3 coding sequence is TGTGCCAGCAGCCCTAAGGTCAATGAGCAGTTCTTC. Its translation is CASSPKVNEQFF.

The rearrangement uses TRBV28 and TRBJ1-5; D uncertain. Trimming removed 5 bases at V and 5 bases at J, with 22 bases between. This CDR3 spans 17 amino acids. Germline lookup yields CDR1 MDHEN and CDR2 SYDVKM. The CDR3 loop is CASSPAPWGRVDQPQHF. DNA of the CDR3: TGTGCCAGCAGTCCCGCCCCTTGGGGAAGGGTCGATCAGCCCCAGCATTTT.

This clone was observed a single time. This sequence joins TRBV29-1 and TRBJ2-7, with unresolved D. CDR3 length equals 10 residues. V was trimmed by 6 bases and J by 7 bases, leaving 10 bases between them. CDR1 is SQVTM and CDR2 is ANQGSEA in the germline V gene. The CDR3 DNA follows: TGCAGCGTCTATATTGGGGAGCAGTACTTC. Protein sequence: CSVYIGEQYF.

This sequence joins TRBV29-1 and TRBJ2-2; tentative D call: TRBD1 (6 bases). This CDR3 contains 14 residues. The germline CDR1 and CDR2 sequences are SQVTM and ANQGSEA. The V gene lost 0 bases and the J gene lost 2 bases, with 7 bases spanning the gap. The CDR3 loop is CSVEEDSNTGELFF. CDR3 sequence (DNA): TGCAGCGTTGAAGAGGACAGCAACACCGGGGAGCTGTTTTTT.

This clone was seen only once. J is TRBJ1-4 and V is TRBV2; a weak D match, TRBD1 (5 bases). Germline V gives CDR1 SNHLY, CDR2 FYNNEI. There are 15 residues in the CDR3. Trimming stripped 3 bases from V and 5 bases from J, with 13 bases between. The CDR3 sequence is CASSDGTDGNEKLFF. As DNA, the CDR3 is TGTGCCAGCAGTGACGGGACCGATGGCAATGAAAAACTGTTTTTT.